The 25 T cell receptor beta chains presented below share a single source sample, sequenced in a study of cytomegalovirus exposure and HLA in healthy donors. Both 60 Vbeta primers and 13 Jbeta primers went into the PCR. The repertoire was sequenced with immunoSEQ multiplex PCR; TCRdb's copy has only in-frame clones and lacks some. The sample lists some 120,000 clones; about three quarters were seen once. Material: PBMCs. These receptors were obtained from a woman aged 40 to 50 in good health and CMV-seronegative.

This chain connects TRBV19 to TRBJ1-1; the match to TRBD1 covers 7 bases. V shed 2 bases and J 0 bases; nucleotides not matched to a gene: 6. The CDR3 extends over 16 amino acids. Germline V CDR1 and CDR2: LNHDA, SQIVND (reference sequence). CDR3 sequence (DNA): TGTGCCAGTAGTATAAAAAGAGGGACAGTGAACACTGAAGCTTTCTTT. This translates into CASSIKRGTVNTEAFF.

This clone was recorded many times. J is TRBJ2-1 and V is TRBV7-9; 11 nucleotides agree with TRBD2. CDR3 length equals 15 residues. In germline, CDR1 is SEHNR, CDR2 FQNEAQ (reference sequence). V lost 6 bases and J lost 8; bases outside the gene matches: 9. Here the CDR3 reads CASRQRLAGSDEQFF. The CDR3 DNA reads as TGTGCCAGCAGACAAAGACTAGCGGGGTCGGATGAGCAGTTCTTC.

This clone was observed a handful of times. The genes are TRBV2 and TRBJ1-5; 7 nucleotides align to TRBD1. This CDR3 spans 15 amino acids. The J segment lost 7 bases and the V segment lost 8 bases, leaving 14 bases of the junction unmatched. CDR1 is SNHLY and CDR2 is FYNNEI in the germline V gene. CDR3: CASHPRQAGGQPQHF. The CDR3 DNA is TGTGCCAGCCACCCCCGACAGGCAGGGGGGCAGCCCCAGCATTTT.

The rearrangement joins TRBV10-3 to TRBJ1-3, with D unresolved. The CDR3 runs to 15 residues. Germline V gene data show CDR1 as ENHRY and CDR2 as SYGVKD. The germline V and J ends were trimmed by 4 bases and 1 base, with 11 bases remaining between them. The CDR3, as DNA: TGTGCCATCAGTGGTAAAGGAGATTCTGGAAACACCATATATTTT. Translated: CAISGKGDSGNTIYF.

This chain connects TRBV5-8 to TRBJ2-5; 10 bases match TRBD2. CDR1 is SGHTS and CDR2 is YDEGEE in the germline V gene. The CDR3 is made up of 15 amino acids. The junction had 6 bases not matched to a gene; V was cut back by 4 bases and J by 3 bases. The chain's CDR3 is CASSGAGLAKETQYF. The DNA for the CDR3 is TGTGCCAGCAGCGGAGCGGGACTAGCGAAAGAGACCCAGTACTTC.

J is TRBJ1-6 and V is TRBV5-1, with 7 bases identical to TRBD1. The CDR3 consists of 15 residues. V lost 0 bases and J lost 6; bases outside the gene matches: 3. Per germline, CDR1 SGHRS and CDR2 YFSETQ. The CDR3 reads CASSLVGGSNSPLHF. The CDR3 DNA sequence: TGCGCCAGCAGCTTGGTAGGGGGCAGTAATTCACCCCTCCACTTT.

The CDR3 sequence: CARSMGQSFYGYTF. The CDR3 DNA reads TGTGCCAGAAGCATGGGACAGTCCTTCTATGGCTACACCTTC. The rearrangement links TRBV5-3 to TRBJ1-2; 7 nucleotides line up with TRBD1. TRBV5-3 is sorted into the ORF group, with uncertain function. The V and J ends lost 4 bases and 4 bases, in that order; junction bases with no gene match: 7. The CDR3 extends over 14 amino acids.

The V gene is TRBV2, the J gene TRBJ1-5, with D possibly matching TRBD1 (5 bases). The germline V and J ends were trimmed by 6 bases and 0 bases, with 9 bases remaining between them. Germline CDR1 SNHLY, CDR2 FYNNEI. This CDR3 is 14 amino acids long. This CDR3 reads CASRDNYSNQPQHF. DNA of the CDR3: TGTGCCAGCAGGGACAATTATAGCAATCAGCCCCAGCATTTT.

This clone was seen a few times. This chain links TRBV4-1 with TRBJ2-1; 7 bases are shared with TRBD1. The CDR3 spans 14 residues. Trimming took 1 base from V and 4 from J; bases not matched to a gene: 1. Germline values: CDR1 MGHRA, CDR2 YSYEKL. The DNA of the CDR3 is TGCGCCAGCAGCCAAGTACAGGGGTACAATGAGCAGTTCTTC. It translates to CASSQVQGYNEQFF.

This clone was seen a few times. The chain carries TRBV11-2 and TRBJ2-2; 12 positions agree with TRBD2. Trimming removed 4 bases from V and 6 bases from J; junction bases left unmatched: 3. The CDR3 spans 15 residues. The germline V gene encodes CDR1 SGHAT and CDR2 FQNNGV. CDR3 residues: CASSSSSGRAGELFF. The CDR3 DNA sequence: TGTGCCAGCAGCTCATCTAGCGGGAGGGCCGGGGAGCTGTTTTTT.

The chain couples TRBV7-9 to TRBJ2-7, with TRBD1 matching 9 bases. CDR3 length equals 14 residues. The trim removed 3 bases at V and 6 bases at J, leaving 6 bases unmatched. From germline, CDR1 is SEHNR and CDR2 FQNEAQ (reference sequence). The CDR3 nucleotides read TGTGCCAGCAGCTTCACCGGGACAGGGATCGAGCAGTACTTC. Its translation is CASSFTGTGIEQYF.

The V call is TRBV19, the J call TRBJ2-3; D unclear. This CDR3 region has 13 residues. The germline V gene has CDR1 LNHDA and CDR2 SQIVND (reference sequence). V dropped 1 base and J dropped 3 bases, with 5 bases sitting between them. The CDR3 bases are TGTGCCAGTAGTATAGGAGCGACAGATACGCAGTATTTT. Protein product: CASSIGATDTQYF.

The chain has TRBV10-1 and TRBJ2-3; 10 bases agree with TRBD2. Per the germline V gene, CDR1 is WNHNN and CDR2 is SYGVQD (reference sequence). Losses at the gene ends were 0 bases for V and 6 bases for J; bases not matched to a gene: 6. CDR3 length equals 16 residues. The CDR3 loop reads CASSESGSGRADTQYF. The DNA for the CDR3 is TGCGCCAGCAGTGAGTCAGGAAGCGGGAGGGCCGATACGCAGTATTTT.

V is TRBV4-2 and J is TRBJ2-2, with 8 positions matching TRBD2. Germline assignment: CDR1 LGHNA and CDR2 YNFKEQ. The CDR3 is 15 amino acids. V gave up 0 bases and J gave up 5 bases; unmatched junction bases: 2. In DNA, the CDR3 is TGTGCCAGCAGCCAAGAGTTAGCGGGGACCGGGGAGCTGTTTTTT. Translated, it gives CASSQELAGTGELFF.

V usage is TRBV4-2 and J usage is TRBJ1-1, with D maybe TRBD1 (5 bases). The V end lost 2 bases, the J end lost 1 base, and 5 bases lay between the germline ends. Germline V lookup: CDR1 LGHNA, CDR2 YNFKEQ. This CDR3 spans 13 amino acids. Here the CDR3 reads CASSQTGNTEAFF. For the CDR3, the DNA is TGTGCCAGCAGCCAAACAGGGAACACTGAAGCTTTCTTT.

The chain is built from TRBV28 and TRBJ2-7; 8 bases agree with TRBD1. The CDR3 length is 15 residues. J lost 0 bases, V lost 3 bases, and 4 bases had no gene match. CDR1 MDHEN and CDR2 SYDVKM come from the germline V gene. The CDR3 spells CASSFDRGSSYEQYF. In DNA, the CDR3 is TGTGCCAGCAGTTTTGACAGGGGTAGCTCCTACGAGCAGTACTTC.

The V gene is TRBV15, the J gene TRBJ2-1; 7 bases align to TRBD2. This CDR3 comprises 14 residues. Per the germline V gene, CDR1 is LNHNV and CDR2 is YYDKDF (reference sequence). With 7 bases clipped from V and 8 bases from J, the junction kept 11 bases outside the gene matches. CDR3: CATTPGGQWDEQFF. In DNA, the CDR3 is TGTGCCACCACACCGGGAGGCCAATGGGATGAGCAGTTCTTC. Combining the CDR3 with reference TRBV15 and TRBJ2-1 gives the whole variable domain DAMVIQNPRYQVTQFGKPVTLSCSQTLNHNVMYWYQQKSSQAPKLLFHYYDKDFNNEADTPDNFQSRRPNTSFCFLDIRSPGLGDTAMYLCATTPGGQWDEQFFGPGTRLTVL.

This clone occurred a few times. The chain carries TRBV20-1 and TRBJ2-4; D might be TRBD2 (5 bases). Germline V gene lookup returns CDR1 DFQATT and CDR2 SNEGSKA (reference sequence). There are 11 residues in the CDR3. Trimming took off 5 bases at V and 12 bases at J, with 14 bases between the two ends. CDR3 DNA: TGCAGTGCTGGAGCAGAGGGCAGTCAGTACTTC. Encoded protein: CSAGAEGSQYF.

DNA of the CDR3: TGTGCCAGCACATCGAATTTAGCGGGTCCCAACAATGAGCAGTTCTTC. Its protein is CASTSNLAGPNNEQFF. The rearrangement joins TRBV7-9 to TRBJ2-1; 7 positions agree with TRBD2. This CDR3 is built from 16 residues. The junction had 14 bases not matched to a gene; V was cut back by 7 bases and J by 5 bases. Germline V CDR1 and CDR2: SEHNR, FQNEAQ (reference sequence).

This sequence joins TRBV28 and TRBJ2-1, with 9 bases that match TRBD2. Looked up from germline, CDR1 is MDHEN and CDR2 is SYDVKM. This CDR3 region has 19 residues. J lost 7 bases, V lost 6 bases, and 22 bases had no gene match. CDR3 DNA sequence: TGTGCCAGCAGGACAACCGGGACTAGCTCTACAGTAGGGCAGAATGAGCAGTTCTTC. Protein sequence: CASRTTGTSSTVGQNEQFF.

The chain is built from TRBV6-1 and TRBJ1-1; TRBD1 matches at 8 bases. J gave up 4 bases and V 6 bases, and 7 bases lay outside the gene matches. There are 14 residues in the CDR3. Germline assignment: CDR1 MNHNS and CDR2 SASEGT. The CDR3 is CASRKTGEGTEAFF. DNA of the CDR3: TGTGCCAGCAGAAAGACAGGGGAGGGCACTGAAGCTTTCTTT.

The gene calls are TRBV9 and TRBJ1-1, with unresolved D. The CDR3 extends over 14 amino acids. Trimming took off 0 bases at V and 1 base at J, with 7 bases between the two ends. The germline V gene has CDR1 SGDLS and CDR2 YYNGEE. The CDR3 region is CASSVAGANTEAFF. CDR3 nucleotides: TGTGCCAGCAGCGTAGCAGGTGCGAACACTGAAGCTTTCTTT. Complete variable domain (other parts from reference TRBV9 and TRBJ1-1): DSGVTQTPKHLITATGQRVTLRCSPRSGDLSVYWYQQSLDQGLQFLIQYYNGEERAKGNILERFSAQQFPDLHSELNLSSLELGDSALYFCASSVAGANTEAFFGQGTRLTVV.

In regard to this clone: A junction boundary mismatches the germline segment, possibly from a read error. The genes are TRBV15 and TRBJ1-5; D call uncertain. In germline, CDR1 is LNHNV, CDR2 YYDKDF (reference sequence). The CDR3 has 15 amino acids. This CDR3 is CATSGEIGVNQPQHF. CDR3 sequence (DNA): TGTGCCACCAGCGGAGAGATCGGGGTCAATCAGCCCCAGCATTTT. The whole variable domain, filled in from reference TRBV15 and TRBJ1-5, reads DAMVIQNPRYQVTQFGKPVTLSCSQTLNHNVMYWYQQKSSQAPKLLFHYYDKDFNNEADTPDNFQSRRPNTSFCFLDIRSPGLGDTAMYLCATSGEIGVNQPQHFGDGTRLSIL.

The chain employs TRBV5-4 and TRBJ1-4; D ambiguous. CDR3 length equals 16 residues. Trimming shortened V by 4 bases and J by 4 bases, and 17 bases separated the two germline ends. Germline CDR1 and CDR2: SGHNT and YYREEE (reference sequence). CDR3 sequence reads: CASSQDMPLINEKLFF. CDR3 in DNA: TGTGCCAGCAGCCAAGATATGCCACTCATTAATGAAAAACTGTTTTTT.

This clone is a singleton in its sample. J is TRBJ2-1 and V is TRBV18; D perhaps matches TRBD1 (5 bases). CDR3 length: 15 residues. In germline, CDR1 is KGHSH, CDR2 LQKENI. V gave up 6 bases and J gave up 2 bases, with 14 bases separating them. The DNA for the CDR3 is TGTGCCAGCTCGCAGGGTAGTGGAACCTACAATGAGCAGTTCTTC. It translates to CASSQGSGTYNEQFF.